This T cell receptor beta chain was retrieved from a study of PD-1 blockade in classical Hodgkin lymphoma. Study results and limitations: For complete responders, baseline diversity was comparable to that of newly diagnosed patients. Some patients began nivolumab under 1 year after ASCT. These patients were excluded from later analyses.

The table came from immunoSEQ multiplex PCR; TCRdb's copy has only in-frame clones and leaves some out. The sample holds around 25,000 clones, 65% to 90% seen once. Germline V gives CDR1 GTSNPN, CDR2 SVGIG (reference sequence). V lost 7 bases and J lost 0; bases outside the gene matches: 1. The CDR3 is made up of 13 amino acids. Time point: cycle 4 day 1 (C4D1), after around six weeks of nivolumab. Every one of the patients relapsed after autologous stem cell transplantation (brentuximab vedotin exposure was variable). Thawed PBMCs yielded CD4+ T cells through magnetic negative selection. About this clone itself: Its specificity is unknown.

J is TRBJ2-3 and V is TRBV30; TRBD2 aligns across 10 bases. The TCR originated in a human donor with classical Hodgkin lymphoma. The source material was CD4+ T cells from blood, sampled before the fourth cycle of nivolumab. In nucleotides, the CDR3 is TGTGCCTCTAGCGGGGGCAGCACAGATACGCAGTATTTT. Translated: CASSGGSTDTQYF.